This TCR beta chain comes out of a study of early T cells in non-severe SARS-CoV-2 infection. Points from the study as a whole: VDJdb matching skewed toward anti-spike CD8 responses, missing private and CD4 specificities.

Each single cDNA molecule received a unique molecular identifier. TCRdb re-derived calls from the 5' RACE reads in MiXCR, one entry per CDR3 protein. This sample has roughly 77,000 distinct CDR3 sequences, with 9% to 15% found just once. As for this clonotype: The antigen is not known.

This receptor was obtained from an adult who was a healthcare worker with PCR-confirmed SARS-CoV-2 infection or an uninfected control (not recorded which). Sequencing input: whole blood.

CDR3 bases: TGCAGCGTTGGGGGAGATACGCAGTATTTT. Its protein is CSVGGDTQYF. The rearrangement links TRBV29-1 to TRBJ2-3, with D unresolved. Germline CDR1 is SQVTM and CDR2 is ANQGSEA. The V end was cut by 4 bases, the J end by 5 bases, with 4 bases between. This CDR3 is 10 amino acids long.